This note documents a single TCR beta chain sequence. The data stem from a study of T cells after yellow fever vaccination. TCRdb fed the 5' RACE reads into MiXCR, producing one record per CDR3 protein. The sample gives approximately 300,000 distinct CDR3 sequences, roughly 7% of which show up once; 15% to 20% is in the top ten. The CDR3 is made up of 13 amino acids. CDR1 is SQVTM and CDR2 is ANQGSEA in the germline V gene. V shed 7 bases and J shed 0 bases, with 9 bases lying between them. Source: PBMCs, taken around 45 days after the first yellow fever vaccination. This TCR came from a man between 18 and 29 years old who received the YFV17D yellow fever vaccine. The rearrangement joins TRBV29-1 to TRBJ2-2; tentatively, D is TRBD2 (5 bases). In DNA, the CDR3 is TGCAGCGCCCTCGGGGCGAACACCGGGGAGCTGTTTTTT. Translation: CSALGANTGELFF.